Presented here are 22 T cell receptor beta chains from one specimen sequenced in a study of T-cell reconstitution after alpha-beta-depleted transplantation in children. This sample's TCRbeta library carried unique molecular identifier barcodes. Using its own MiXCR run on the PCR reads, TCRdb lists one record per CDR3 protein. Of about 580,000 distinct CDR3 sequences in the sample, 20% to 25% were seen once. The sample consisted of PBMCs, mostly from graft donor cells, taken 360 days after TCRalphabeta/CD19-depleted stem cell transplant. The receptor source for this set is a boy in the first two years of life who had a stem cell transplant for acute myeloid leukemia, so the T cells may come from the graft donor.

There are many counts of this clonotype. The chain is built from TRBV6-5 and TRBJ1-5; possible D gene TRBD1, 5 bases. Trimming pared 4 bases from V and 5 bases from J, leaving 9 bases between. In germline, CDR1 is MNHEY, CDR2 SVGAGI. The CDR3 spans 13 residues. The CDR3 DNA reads TGTGCCAGCAGTTCCAGGGTCCATCAGCCCCAGCATTTT. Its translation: CASSSRVHQPQHF.

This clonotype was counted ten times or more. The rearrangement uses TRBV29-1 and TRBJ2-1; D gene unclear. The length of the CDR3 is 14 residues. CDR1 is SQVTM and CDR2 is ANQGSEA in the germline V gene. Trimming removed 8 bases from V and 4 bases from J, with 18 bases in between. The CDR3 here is CSLRFRSAYNEQFF. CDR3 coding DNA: TGCAGCTTGAGGTTCCGGTCAGCATACAATGAGCAGTTCTTC.

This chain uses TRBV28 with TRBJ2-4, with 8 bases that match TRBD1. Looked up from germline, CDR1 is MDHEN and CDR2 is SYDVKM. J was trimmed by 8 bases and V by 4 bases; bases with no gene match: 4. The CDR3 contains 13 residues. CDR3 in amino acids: CASSSDRVDIQYF. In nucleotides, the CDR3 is TGTGCCAGCAGTTCGGACAGGGTGGACATTCAGTACTTC.

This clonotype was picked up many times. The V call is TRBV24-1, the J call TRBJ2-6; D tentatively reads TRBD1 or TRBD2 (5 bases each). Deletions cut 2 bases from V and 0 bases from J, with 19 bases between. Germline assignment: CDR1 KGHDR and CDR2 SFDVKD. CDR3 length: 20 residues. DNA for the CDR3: TGTGCCACCAGTGATTCCGATCAGGGTGAACGGGACTCTGGGGCCAACGTCCTGACTTTC. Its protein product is CATSDSDQGERDSGANVLTF.

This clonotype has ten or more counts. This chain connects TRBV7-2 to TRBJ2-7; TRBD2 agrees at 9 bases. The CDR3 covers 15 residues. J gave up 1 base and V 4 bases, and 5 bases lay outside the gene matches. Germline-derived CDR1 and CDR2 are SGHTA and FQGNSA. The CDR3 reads CASSSLAGDSYEQYF. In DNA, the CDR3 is TGTGCCAGCAGCTCATTAGCGGGGGATTCCTACGAGCAGTACTTC.

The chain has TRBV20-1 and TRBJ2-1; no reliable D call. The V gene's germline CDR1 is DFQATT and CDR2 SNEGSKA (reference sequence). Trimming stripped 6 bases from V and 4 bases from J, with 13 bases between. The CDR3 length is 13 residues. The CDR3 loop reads CSAYPGLYNEQFF. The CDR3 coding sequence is TGCAGTGCCTATCCGGGTTTATACAATGAGCAGTTCTTC.

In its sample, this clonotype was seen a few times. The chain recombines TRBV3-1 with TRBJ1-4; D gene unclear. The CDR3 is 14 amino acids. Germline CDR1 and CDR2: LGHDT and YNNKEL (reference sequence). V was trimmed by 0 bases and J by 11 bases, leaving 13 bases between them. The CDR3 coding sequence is TGTGCCAGCAGCCAAGAGGCCACAGTGGGTAAACTGTTTTTT. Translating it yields CASSQEATVGKLFF.

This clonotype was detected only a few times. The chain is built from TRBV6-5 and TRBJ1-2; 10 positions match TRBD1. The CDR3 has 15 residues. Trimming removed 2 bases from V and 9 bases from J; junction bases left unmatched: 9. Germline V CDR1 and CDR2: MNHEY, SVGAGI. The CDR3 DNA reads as TGTGCCAGCAGTTACGCCGGGACAGGGGCCTCCAGCTACACCTTC. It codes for CASSYAGTGASSYTF.

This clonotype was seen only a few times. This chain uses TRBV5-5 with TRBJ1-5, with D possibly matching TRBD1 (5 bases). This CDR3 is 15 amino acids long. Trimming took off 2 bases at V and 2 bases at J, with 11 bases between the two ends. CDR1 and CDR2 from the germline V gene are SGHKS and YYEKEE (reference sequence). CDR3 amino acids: CASSFLGEGNQPQHF. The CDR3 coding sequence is TGTGCCAGCAGCTTTTTAGGGGAAGGCAATCAGCCCCAGCATTTT.

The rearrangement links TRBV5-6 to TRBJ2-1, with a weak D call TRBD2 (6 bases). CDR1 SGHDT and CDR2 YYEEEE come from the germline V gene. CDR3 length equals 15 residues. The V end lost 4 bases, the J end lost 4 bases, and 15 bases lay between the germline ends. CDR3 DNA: TGTGCCAGCAGCCCCGGGGGTCGTGGATACAATGAGCAGTTCTTC. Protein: CASSPGGRGYNEQFF.

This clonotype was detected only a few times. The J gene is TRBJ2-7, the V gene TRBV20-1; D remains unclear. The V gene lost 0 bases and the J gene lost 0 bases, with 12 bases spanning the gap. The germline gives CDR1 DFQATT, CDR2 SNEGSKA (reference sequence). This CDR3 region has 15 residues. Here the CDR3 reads CSARDPTAGSYEQYF. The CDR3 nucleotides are TGCAGTGCTAGAGATCCGACTGCAGGCTCCTACGAGCAGTACTTC.

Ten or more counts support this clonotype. Here the CDR3 reads CSVTGRQETQYF. CDR3 nucleotide sequence: TGCAGCGTAACGGGACGCCAAGAGACCCAGTACTTC. The rearrangement uses TRBV29-1 and TRBJ2-5; TRBD1 or TRBD2 may be the D gene (5 bases each). The CDR3 extends over 12 amino acids. V dropped 6 bases and J dropped 1 base, with 9 bases sitting between them. Germline loops: CDR1 SQVTM, CDR2 ANQGSEA.

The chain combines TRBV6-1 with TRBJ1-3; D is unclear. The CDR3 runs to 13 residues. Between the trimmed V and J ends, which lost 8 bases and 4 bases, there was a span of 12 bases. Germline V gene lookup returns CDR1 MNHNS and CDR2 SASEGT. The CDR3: CASASDGGNTIYF. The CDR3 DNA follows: TGTGCCAGCGCCTCGGACGGAGGAAACACCATATATTTT.

DNA of the CDR3: TGCAGTGCCGATGGACGGCTGAACACTGAAGCTTTCTTT. This translates into CSADGRLNTEAFF. The chain has TRBV20-1 and TRBJ1-1; no firm D call. Germline CDR1 DFQATT, CDR2 SNEGSKA (reference sequence). The CDR3 length is 13 residues. V lost 6 bases, J lost 0 bases, and 11 bases lay in between.

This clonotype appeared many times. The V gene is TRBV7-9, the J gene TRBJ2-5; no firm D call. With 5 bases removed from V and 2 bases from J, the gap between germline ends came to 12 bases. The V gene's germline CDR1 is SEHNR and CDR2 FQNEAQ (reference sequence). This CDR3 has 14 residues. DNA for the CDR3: TGTGCCAGCAGCCCGCCGAGGAATCAAGAGACCCAGTACTTC. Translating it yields CASSPPRNQETQYF.

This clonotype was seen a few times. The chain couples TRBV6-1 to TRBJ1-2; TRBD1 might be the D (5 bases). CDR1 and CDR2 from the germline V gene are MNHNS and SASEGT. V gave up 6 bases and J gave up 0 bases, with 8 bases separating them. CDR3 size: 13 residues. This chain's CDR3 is CASRRGTNYGYTF. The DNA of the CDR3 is TGTGCCAGCAGGAGGGGAACTAACTATGGCTACACCTTC.

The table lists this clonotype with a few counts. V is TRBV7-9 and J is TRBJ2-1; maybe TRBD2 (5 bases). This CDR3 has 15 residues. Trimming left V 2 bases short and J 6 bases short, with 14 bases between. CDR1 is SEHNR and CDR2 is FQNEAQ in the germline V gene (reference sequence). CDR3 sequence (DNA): TGTGCCAGCAGCTTAATCTCTAGCCCGCTCAATGAGCAGTTCTTC. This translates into CASSLISSPLNEQFF.

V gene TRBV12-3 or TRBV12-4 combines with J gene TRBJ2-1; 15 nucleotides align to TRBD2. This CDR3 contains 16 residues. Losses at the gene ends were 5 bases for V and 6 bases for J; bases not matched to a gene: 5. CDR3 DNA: TGTGCCAGCAGTCTAGGGACTAGCGGGGGGCTCAATGAGCAGTTCTTC. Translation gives CASSLGTSGGLNEQFF.

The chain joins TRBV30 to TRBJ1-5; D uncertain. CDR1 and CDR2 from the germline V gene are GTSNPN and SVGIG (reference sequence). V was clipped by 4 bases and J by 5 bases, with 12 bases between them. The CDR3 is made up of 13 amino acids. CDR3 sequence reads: CAWTGVGDQPQHF. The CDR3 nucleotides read TGTGCCTGGACCGGCGTTGGGGATCAGCCCCAGCATTTT.

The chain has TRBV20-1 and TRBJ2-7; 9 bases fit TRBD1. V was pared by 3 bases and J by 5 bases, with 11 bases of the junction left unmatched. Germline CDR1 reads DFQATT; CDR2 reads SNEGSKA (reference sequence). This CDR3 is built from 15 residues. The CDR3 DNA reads TGCAGTGCTAGGGATACCGGGACAGGGCACCACGAGCAGTACTTC. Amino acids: CSARDTGTGHHEQYF.

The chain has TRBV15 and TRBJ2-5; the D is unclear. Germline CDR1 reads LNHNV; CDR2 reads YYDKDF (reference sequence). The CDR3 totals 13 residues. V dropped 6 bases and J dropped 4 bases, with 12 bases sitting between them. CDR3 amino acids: CATSREVGETQYF. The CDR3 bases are TGTGCCACCAGTAGGGAAGTCGGAGAGACCCAGTACTTC.

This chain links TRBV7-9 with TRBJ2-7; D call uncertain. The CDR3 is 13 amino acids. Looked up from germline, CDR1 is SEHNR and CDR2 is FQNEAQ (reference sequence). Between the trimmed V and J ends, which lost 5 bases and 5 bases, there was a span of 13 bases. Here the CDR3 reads CASSAILEDEQYF. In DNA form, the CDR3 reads TGTGCCAGCAGCGCTATTCTAGAGGACGAGCAGTACTTC.